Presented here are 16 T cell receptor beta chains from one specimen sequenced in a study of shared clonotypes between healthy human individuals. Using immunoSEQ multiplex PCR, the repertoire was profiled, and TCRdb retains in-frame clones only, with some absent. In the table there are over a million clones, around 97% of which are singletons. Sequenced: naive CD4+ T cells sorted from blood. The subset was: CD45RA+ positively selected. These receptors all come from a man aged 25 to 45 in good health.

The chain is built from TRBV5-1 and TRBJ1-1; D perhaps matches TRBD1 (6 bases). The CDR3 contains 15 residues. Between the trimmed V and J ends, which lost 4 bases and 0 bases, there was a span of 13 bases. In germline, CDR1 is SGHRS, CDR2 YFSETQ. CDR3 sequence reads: CASSPGVGVNTEAFF. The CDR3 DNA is TGCGCCAGCAGCCCAGGGGTAGGGGTGAACACTGAAGCTTTCTTT.

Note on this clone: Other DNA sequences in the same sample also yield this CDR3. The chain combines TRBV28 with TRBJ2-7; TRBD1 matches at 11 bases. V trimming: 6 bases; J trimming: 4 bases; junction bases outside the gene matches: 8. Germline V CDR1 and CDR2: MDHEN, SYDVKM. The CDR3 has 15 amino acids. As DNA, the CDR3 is TGTGCCAGCAGACCTCCGGGACAGGGGGTTTACGAGCAGTACTTC. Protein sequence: CASRPPGQGVYEQYF. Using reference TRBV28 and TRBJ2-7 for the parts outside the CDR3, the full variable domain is DVKVTQSSRYLVKRTGEKVFLECVQDMDHENMFWYRQDPGLGLRLIYFSYDVKMKEKGDIPEGYSVSREKKERFSLILESASTNQTSMYLCASRPPGQGVYEQYFGPGTRLTVT.

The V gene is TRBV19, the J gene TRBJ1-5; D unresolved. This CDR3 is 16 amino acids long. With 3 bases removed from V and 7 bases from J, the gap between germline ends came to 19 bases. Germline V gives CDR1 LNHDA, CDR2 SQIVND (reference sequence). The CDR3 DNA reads TGTGCCAGTAGTATCCCCCCACGTCTTACGTTCCAGCCCCAGCATTTT. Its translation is CASSIPPRLTFQPQHF. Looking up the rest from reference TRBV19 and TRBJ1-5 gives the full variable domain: DGGITQSPKYLFRKEGQNVTLSCEQNLNHDAMYWYRQDPGQGLRLIYYSQIVNDFQKGDIAEGYSVSREKKESFPLTVTSAQKNPTAFYLCASSIPPRLTFQPQHFGDGTRLSIL.

The CDR3 DNA reads as TGTGCCAGCAGCTCCGAAGCGGGAGCCTACAATGAGCAGTTCTTC. Encoded protein: CASSSEAGAYNEQFF. The rearrangement links TRBV7-3 to TRBJ2-1, with 8 bases identical to TRBD2. Germline V gene lookup returns CDR1 SGHTA and CDR2 FQGTGA. J was trimmed by 2 bases and V by 4 bases; bases with no gene match: 4. This CDR3 contains 15 residues.

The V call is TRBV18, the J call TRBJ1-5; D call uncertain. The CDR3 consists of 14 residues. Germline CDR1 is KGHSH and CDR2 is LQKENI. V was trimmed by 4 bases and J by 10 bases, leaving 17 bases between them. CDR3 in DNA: TGTGCCAGCTCACGATGGACGACGGGCCAACCCCAGCATTTT. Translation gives CASSRWTTGQPQHF.

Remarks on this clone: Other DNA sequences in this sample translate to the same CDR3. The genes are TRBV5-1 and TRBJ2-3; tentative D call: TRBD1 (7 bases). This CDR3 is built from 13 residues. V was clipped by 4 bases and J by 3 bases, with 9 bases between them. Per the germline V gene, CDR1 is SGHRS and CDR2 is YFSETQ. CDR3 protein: CASSPGGTDTQYF. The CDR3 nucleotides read TGCGCCAGCAGCCCAGGGGGGACAGATACGCAGTATTTT.

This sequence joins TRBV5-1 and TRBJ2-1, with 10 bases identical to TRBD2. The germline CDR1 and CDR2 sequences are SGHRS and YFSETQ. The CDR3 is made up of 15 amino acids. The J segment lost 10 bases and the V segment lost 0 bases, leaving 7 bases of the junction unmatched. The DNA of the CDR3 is TGCGCCAGCAGCTTGGAACTAGCGGGAAAGAGGGAGCAGTTCTTC. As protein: CASSLELAGKREQFF.

The CDR3 sequence is CASSVDRAATNEKLFF. The CDR3 nucleotides are TGTGCCAGCAGTGTGGACAGGGCTGCGACTAATGAAAAACTGTTTTTT. The gene calls are TRBV28 and TRBJ1-4, with 8 nucleotides matching TRBD1. This CDR3 spans 16 amino acids. The ends lost 5 bases at V and 2 bases at J; junction bases unmatched: 7. Germline V gene data show CDR1 as MDHEN and CDR2 as SYDVKM.

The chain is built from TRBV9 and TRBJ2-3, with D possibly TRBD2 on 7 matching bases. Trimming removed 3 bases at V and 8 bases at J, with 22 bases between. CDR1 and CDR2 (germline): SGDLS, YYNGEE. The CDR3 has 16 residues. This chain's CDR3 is CASSDQTTPRGGTQYF. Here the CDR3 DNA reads TGTGCCAGCAGCGACCAGACGACTCCGAGGGGGGGTACGCAGTATTTT.

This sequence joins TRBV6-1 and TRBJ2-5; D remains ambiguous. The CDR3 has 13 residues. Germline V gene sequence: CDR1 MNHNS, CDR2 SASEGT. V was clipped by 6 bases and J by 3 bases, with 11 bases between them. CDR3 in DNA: TGTGCCAGCAGGTACGGGTTGGAAGAGACCCAGTACTTC. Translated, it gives CASRYGLEETQYF.

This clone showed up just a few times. CDR3 sequence: CASSATGVNEQFF. The CDR3 region has the DNA TGTGCCAGCAGTGCTACAGGAGTCAATGAGCAGTTCTTC. The chain links TRBV6-4 to TRBJ2-1; TRBD1 might be the D (5 bases). Germline assignment: CDR1 MRHNA and CDR2 SNTAGT. This CDR3 is 13 amino acids long. V was trimmed by 4 bases and J by 6 bases, leaving 10 bases between them.

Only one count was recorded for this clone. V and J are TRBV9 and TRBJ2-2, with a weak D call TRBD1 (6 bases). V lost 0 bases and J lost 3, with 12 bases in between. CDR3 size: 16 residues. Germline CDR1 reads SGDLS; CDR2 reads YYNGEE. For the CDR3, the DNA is TGTGCCAGCAGCGTAGGAGGGACACACCACACCGGGGAGCTGTTTTTT. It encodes CASSVGGTHHTGELFF.

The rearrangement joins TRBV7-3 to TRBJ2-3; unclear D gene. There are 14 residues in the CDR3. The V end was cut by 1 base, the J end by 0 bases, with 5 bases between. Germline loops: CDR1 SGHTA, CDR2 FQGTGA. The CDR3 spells CASSLNPSTDTQYF. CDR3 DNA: TGTGCCAGCAGCTTAAATCCGAGCACAGATACGCAGTATTTT.

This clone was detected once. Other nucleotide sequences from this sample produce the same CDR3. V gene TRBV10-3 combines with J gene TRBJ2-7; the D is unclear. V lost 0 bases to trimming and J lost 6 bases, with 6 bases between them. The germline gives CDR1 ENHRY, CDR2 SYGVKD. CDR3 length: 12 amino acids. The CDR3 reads CAISESGGEQYF. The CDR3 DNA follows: TGTGCCATCAGTGAGTCAGGCGGCGAGCAGTACTTC.

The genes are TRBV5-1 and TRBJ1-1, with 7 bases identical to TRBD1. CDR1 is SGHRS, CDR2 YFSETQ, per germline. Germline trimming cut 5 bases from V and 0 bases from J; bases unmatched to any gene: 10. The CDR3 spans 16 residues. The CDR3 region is CASSSTGTNLNTEAFF. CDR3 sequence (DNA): TGCGCCAGCAGTTCGACAGGGACTAATTTGAACACTGAAGCTTTCTTT.

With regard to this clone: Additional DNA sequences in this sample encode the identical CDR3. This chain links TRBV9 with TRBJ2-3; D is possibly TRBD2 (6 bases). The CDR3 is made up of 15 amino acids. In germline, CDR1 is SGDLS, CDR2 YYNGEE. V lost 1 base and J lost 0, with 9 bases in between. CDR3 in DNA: TGTGCCAGCAGCGTAACGGGGGTAAGCACAGATACGCAGTATTTT. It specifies CASSVTGVSTDTQYF. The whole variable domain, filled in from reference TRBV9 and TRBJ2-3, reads DSGVTQTPKHLITATGQRVTLRCSPRSGDLSVYWYQQSLDQGLQFLIQYYNGEERAKGNILERFSAQQFPDLHSELNLSSLELGDSALYFCASSVTGVSTDTQYFGPGTRLTVL.